This TCR beta chain was sequenced for a study of blood T cells in healthy people across ages. This CDR3 has 11 amino acids. Per germline, CDR1 LGHDT and CDR2 YNNKEL (reference sequence). For the second PCR, which ran for about 6 to 12 cycles, a sample-barcoded 5' primer and a J-beta primer mix were used. TCRdb reprocessed the 5' RACE reads with MiXCR, giving one entry per CDR3 protein. The sample has more than 750,000 distinct CDR3 sequences, about 29% seen once; the top ten hold 9.5% to 13%. This clonotype has a single count. The junction does not match germline at one end; this may be a read error. These sequences were also reported in another study, on T cells of mothers and their children.

The sequence was collected from a woman in her thirties or forties in good health. What was sequenced was blood. V is TRBV3-1 and J is TRBJ2-5; D ambiguous. The end of the DNA is better explained by TRBJ2-7, so the J call may be wrong. The DNA for the CDR3 is TGTGCCGGCAGCCAAAGTTACGAGCAGTACTTC. The encoded protein is CAGSQSYEQYF.